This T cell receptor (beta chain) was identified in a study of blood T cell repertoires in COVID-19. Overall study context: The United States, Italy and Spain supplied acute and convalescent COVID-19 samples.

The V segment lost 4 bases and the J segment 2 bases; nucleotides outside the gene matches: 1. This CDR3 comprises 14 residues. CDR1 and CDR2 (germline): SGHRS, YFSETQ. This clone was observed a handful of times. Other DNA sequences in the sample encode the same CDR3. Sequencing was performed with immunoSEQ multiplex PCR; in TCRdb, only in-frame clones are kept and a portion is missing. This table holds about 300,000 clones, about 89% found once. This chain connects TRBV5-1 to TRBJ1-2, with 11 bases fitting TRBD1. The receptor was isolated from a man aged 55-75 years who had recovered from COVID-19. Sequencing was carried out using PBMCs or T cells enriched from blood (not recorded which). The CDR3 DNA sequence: TGCGCCAGCAGCGGACAGGGGGCAAACTATGGCTACACCTTC. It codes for CASSGQGANYGYTF.